This T cell receptor beta chain was observed in a study of blood T cell repertoires in COVID-19. Enrollees, about 18 to 100 years old, lived in around 23 US areas. Two consecutive negative NP/OP PCR tests, clearance, or resolved symptoms defined Cohort 3 recovery. In the original analysis: Amplification from reference gene primers served as the basis for estimated nucleated cell counts. Measured with immunoSEQ multiplex PCR; TCRdb has only the in-frame clones, and not every one. The DNA was the basis for D and trimming; V, J and clone size are from that table. The repertoire holds a few hundred thousand clones, with about 81% as singletons. Trimming stripped 3 bases from V and 7 bases from J, with 10 bases between. Germline CDR1 SNHLY, CDR2 FYNNEI. The CDR3 contains 13 residues.

The sequenced sample consisted of PBMCs or T cells enriched from blood (not recorded which). The receptor's source is a man aged 35 to 55 who had recovered from COVID-19. The chain carries TRBV2 and TRBJ2-1; no reliable D call. CDR3 bases: TGTGCCAGCAGTGACTTACAGTCTAATGAGCAGTTCTTC. This codes for CASSDLQSNEQFF.